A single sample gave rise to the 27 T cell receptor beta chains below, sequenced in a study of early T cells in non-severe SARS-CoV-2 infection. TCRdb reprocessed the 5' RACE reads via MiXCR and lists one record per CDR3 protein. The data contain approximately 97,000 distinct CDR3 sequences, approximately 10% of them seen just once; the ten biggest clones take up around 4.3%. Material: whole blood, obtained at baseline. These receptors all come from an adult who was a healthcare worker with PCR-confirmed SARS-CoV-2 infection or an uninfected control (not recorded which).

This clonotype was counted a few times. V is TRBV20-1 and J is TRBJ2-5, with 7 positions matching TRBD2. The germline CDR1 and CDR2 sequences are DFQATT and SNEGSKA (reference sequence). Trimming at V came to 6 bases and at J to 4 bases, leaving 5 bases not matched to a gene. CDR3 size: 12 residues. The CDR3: CSAPGRVETQYF. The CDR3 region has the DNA TGCAGTGCCCCAGGGAGGGTAGAGACCCAGTACTTC.

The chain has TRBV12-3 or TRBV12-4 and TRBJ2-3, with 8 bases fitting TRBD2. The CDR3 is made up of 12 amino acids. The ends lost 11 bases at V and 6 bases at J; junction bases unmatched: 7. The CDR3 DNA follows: TGTGCCGCCAGGCGGGGGGTGGATACGCAGTATTTT. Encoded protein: CAARRGVDTQYF.

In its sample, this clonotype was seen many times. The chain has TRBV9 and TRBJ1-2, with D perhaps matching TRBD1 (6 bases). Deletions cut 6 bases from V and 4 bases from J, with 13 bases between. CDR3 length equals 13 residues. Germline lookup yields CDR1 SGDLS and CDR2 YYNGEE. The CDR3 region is CASTGTHAYGYTF. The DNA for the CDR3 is TGTGCCAGCACGGGGACACACGCCTATGGCTACACCTTC.

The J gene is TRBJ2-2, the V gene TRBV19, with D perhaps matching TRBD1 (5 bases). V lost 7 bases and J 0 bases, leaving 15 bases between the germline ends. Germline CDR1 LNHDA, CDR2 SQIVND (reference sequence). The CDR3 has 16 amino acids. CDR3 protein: CASTKRAGTNTGELFF. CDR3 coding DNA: TGTGCCAGTACCAAAAGGGCAGGGACGAACACCGGGGAGCTGTTTTTT. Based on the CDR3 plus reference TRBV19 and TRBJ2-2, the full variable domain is DGGITQSPKYLFRKEGQNVTLSCEQNLNHDAMYWYRQDPGQGLRLIYYSQIVNDFQKGDIAEGYSVSREKKESFPLTVTSAQKNPTAFYLCASTKRAGTNTGELFFGEGSRLTVL.

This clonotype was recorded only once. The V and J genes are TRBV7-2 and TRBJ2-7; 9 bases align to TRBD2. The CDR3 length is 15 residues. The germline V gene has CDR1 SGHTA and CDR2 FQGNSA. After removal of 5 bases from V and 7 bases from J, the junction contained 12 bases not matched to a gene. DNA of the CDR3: TGTGCCAGCAGCCTGAATAGCGGGGGTGTAGAAGAGCAGTACTTC. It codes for CASSLNSGGVEEQYF. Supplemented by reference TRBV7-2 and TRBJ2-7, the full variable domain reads GAGVSQSPSNKVTEKGKDVELRCDPISGHTALYWYRQSLGQGLEFLIYFQGNSAPDKSGLPSDRFSAERTGGSVSTLTIQRTQQEDSAVYLCASSLNSGGVEEQYFGPGTRLTVT.

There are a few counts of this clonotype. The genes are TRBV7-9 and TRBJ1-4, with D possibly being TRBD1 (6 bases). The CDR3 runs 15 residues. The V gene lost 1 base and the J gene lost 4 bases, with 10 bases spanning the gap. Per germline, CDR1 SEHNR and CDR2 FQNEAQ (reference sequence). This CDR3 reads CASSLDEGVNEKLFF. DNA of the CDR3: TGTGCCAGCAGCTTAGATGAGGGGGTTAATGAAAAACTGTTTTTT. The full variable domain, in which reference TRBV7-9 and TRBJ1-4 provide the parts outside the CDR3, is DTGVSQNPRHKITKRGQNVTFRCDPISEHNRLYWYRQTLGQGPEFLTYFQNEAQLEKSRLLSDRFSAERPKGSFSTLEIQRTEQGDSAMYLCASSLDEGVNEKLFFGSGTQLSVL.

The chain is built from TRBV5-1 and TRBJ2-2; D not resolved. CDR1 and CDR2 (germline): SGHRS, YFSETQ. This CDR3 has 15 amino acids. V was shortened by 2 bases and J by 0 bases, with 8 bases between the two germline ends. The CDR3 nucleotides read TGCGCCAGCAGCTTAACCCCTACGAACACCGGGGAGCTGTTTTTT. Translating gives CASSLTPTNTGELFF.

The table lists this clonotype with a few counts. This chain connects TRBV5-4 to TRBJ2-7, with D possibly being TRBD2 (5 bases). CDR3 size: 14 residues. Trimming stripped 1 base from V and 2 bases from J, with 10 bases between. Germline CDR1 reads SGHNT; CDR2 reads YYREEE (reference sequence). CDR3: CASSLSRDPYEQYF. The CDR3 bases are TGTGCCAGCAGCTTGAGCCGGGATCCCTACGAGCAGTACTTC.

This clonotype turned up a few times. The CDR3 protein is CSPAIPGAIYEQYF. The CDR3 region has the DNA TGCAGTCCTGCTATTCCGGGGGCAATCTACGAGCAGTACTTC. V usage is TRBV20-1 and J usage is TRBJ2-7; D possibly matches TRBD1 or TRBD2 (6 bases each). Germline V lookup: CDR1 DFQATT, CDR2 SNEGSKA (reference sequence). The V end lost 8 bases, the J end lost 3 bases, and 20 bases lay between the germline ends. The CDR3 has 14 residues.

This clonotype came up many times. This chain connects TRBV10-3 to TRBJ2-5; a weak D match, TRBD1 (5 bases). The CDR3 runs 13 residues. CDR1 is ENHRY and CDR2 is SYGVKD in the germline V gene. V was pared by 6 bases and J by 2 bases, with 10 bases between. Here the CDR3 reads CAISDRPQETQYF. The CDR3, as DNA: TGTGCCATCAGCGACAGACCTCAAGAGACCCAGTACTTC.

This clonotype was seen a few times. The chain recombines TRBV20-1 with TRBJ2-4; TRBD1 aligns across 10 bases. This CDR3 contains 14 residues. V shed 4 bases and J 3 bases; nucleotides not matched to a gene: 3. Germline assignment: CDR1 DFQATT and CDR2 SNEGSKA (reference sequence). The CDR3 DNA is TGCAGTGCTACCGGGACAGGGGACAAAAACATTCAGTACTTC. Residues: CSATGTGDKNIQYF.

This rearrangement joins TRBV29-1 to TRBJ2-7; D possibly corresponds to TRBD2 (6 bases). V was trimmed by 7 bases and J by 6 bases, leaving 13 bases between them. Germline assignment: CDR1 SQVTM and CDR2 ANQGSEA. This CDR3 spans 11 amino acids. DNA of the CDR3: TGCAGCGCTGGGACTCCAGGCGAGCAGTACTTC. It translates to CSAGTPGEQYF.

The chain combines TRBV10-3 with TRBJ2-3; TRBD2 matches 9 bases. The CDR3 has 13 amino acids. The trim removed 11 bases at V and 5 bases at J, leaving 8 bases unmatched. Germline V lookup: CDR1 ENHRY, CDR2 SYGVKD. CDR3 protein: CAGAGGPEDTQYF. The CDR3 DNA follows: TGTGCCGGCGCGGGGGGGCCGGAAGATACGCAGTATTTT.

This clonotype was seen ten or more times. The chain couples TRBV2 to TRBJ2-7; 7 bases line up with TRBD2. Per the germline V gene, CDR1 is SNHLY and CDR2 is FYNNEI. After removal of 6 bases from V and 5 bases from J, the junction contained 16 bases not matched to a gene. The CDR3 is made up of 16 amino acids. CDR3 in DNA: TGTGCCAGCAGACCATCTACTAGCGTCGTCATCCACGAGCAGTACTTC. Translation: CASRPSTSVVIHEQYF.

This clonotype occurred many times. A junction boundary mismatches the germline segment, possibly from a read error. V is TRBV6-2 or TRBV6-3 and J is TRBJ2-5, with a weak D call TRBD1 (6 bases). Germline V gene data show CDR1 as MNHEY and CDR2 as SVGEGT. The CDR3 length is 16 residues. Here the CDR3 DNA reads TGTGCCATCAGTGGGGAGACAGGATTCCCACAAGAGACCCAGTACTTC. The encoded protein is CAISGETGFPQETQYF.

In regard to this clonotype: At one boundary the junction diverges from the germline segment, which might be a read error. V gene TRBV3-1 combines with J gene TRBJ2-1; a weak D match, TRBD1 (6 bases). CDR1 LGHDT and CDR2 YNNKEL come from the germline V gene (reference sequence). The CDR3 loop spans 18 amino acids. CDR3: CANSQVGIGGRGYNEQFF. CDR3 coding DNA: TGTGCCAACAGCCAAGTTGGCATAGGTGGCAGGGGATACAATGAGCAGTTCTTC.

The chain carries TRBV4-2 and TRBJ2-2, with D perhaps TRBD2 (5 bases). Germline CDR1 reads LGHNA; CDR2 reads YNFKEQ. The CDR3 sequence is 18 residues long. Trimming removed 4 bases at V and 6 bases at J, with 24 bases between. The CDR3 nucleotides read TGTGCCAGCAGCCGGGCTCAAGTAATAGGGAGAGCCCCCGGGGAGCTGTTTTTT. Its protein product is CASSRAQVIGRAPGELFF.

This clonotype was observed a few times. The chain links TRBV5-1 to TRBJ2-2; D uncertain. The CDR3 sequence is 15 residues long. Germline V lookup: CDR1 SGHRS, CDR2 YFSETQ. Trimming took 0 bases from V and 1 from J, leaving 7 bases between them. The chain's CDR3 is CASSLGPGNTGELFF. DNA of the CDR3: TGCGCCAGCAGCTTGGGGCCAGGGAACACCGGGGAGCTGTTTTTT.

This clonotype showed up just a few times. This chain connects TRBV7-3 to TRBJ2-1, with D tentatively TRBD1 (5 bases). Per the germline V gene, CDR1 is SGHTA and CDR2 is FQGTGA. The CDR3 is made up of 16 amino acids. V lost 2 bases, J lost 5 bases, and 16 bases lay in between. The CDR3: CASSLWQARGDNEQFF. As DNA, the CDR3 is TGTGCCAGCAGCTTATGGCAGGCTAGGGGTGACAATGAGCAGTTCTTC.

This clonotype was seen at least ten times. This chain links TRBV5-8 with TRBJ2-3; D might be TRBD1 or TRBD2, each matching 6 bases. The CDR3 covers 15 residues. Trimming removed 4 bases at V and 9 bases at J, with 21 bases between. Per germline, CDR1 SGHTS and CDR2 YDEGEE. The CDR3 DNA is TGTGCCAGCAGCCGCCCCTCGCCCGGGGGCCCAACGCAGTATTTT. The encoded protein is CASSRPSPGGPTQYF.

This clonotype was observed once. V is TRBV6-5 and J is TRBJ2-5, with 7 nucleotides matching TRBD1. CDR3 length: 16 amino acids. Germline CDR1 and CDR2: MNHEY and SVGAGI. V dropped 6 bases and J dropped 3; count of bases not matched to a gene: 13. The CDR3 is CASSPRGQVGKETQYF. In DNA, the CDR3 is TGTGCCAGCAGCCCCCGTGGACAGGTTGGAAAAGAGACCCAGTACTTC.

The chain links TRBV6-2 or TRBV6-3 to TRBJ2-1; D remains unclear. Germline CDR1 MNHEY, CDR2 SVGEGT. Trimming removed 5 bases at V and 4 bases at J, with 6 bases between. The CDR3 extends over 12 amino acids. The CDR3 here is CASSLLYNEQFF. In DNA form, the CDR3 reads TGTGCCAGCAGTCTATTATACAATGAGCAGTTCTTC.

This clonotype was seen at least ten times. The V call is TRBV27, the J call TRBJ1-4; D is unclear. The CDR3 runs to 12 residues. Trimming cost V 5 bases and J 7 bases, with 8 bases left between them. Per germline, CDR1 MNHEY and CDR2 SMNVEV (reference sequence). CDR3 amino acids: CASSPPSEKLFF. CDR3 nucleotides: TGTGCCAGCAGTCCCCCGAGTGAAAAACTGTTTTTT.

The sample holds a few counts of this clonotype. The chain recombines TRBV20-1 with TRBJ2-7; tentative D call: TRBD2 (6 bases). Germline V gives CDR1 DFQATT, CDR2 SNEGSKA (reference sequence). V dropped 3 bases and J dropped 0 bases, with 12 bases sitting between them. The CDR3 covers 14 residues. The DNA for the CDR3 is TGCAGTGCTAGTTCCGGGACTTTCTCCTACGAGCAGTACTTC. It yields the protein CSASSGTFSYEQYF.

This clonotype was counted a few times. CDR3 in amino acids: CAWSAAGHEQFF. The DNA for the CDR3 is TGTGCCTGGAGTGCGGCAGGCCATGAGCAGTTCTTC. The rearrangement links TRBV30 to TRBJ2-1; D gene unclear. Trimming took off 1 base at V and 8 bases at J, with 9 bases between the two ends. Germline V gene sequence: CDR1 GTSNPN, CDR2 SVGIG (reference sequence). The CDR3 spans 12 residues. The entire variable domain, with the rest obtained from reference TRBV30 and TRBJ2-1, is as follows: SQTIHQWPATLVQPVGSPLSLECTVEGTSNPNLYWYRQAAGRGLQLLFYSVGIGQISSEVPQNLSASRPQDRQFILSSKKLLLSDSGFYLCAWSAAGHEQFFGPGTRLTVL.

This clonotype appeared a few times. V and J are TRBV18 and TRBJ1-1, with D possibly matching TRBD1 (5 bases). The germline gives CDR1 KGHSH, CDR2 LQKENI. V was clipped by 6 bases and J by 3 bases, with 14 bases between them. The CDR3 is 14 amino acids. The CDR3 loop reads CASSLGREDTEAFF. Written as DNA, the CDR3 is TGTGCCAGCTCGCTGGGGCGCGAGGACACTGAAGCTTTCTTT.

CDR3 nucleotide sequence: TGTGCCAGCAGCCAGGGAGTAGATACTAACTATGGCTACACCTTC. The encoded protein is CASSQGVDTNYGYTF. The chain recombines TRBV9 with TRBJ1-2, with TRBD1 as a possible D gene (5 bases). The CDR3 sequence is 15 residues long. Trimming took 4 bases from V and 0 from J, leaving 13 bases between them. In germline, CDR1 is SGDLS, CDR2 YYNGEE.